This TCR beta chain was recorded in a study of blood T cell repertoires in COVID-19. Assay used: immunoSEQ multiplex PCR; TCRdb lists only in-frame clones, some missing. The sample holds under 150,000 clones; roughly 80% are singletons and the top ten take 7% to 9%. Germline values: CDR1 MNHEY, CDR2 SVGAGI. V was cut by 6 bases and J by 2 bases, with 13 bases left in between. This CDR3 region has 14 residues. This sequence originates from a human donor with acute or convalescent COVID-19. The donor label of this sample is uncertain. The J gene is TRBJ1-2, the V gene TRBV6-5; D remains unclear. The sample was peripheral blood. The CDR3 DNA reads as TGTGCCAGCAGCCGGAGCACGCCGAACTATGGCTACACCTTC. Translating gives CASSRSTPNYGYTF.